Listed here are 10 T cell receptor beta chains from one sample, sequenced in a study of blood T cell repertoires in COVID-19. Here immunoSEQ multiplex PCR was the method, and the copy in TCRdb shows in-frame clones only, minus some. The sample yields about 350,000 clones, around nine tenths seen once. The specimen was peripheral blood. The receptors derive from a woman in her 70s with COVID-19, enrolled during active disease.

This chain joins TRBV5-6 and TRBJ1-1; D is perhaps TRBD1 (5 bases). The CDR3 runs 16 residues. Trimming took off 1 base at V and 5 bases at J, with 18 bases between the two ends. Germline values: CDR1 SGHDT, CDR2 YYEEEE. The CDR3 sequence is CASSLPIPGGETEAFF. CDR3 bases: TGTGCCAGCAGCTTGCCCATTCCGGGGGGAGAAACTGAAGCTTTCTTT.

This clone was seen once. The CDR3 is CAIQKGGEKLFF. The CDR3 DNA is TGTGCCATCCAAAAGGGAGGGGAAAAACTGTTTTTT. The chain links TRBV12-3 or TRBV12-4 to TRBJ1-4, with D unclear. This CDR3 spans 12 amino acids. The germline V and J ends were trimmed by 10 bases and 8 bases, with 14 bases remaining between them.

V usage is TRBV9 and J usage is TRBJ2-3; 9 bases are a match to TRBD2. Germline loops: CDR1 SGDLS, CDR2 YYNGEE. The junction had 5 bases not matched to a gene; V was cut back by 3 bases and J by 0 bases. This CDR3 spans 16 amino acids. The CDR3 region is CASSDPSGASTDTQYF. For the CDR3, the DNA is TGTGCCAGCAGCGACCCTAGCGGGGCTAGCACAGATACGCAGTATTTT.

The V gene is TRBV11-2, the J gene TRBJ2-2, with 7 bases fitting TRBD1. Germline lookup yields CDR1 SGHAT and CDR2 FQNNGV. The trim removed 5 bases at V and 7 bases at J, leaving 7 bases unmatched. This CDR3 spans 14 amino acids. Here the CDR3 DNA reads TGTGCCAGCAGCCCCGACAGGGCGGGCGGGGAGCTGTTTTTT. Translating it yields CASSPDRAGGELFF.

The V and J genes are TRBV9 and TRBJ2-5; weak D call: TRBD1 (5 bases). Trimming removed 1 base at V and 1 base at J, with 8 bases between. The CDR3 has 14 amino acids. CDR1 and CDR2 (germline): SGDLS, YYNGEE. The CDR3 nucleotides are TGTGCCAGCAGCGTACAGGGATCCCAAGAGACCCAGTACTTC. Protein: CASSVQGSQETQYF.

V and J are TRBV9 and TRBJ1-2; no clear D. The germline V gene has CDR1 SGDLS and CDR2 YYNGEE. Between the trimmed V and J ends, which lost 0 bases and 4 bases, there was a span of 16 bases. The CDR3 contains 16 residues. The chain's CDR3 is CASSVEWGGHGYGYTF. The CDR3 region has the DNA TGTGCCAGCAGCGTAGAATGGGGAGGCCATGGCTATGGCTACACCTTC.

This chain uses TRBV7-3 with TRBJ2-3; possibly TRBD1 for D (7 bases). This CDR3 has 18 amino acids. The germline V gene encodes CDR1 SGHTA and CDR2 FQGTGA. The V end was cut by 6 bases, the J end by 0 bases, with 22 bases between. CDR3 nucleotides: TGTGCCAGCAGTGCCACGGGGGCGACAGGGCAGAGCACAGATACGCAGTATTTT. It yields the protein CASSATGATGQSTDTQYF.

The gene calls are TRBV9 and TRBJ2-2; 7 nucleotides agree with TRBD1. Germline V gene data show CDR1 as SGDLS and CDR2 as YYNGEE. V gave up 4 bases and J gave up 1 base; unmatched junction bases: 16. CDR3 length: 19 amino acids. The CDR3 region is CASSLRQGKGGQNTGELFF. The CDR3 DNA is TGTGCCAGCAGCTTACGACAGGGAAAGGGCGGACAGAACACCGGGGAGCTGTTTTTT.

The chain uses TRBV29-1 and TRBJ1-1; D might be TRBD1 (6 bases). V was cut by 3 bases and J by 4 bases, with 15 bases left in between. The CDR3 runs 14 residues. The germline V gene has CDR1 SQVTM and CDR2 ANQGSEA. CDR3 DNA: TGCAGCGTTGAGGTGGGGGCTGGGGGCACTGAAGCTTTCTTT. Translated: CSVEVGAGGTEAFF.

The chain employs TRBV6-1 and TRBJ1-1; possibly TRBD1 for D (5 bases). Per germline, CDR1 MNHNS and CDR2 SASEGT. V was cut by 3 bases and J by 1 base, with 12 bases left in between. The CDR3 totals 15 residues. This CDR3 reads CASSDYGGTNTEAFF. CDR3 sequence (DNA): TGTGCCAGCAGTGATTATGGAGGGACGAACACTGAAGCTTTCTTT.